The 25 T cell receptor beta chains reported below all come from one sample, sequenced in a study of graft-versus-host responses after intestinal transplantation. Assay used: immunoSEQ multiplex PCR; TCRdb lists only in-frame clones, some missing. The repertoire includes around 38,000 clones, around four fifths of them detected once, and under 4% sits in the top ten. The sample in question was PBMCs, obtained 1070 days after transplant. These receptors all come from a human patient who received an intestinal transplant, so some T cells may come from the graft donor.

The gene calls are TRBV6-5 and TRBJ1-3, with TRBD1 identical over 8 bases. J gave up 4 bases and V 5 bases, and 4 bases lay outside the gene matches. The CDR3 contains 14 residues. The V gene's germline CDR1 is MNHEY and CDR2 SVGAGI. The CDR3: CASSTGTGGNTIYF. The CDR3, as DNA: TGTGCCAGCAGTACCGGGACAGGCGGAAACACCATATATTTT.

The rearrangement joins TRBV6-1 to TRBJ2-7, with D hard to call. The germline CDR1 and CDR2 sequences are MNHNS and SASEGT. Trimming left V 6 bases short and J 0 bases short, with 6 bases between. The CDR3 is 12 residues long. CDR3 bases: TGTGCCAGCAGACTCTTCTCCTACGAGCAGTACTTC. This sequence encodes CASRLFSYEQYF.

The chain uses TRBV5-1 and TRBJ2-1; 9 bases are shared with TRBD1. This CDR3 contains 15 residues. The germline CDR1 and CDR2 sequences are SGHRS and YFSETQ. The V segment lost 0 bases and the J segment 2 bases; nucleotides outside the gene matches: 0. The CDR3 DNA sequence: TGCGCCAGCAGCTTGGGACAGGGGGCCTACAATGAGCAGTTCTTC. Its protein product is CASSLGQGAYNEQFF.

This sequence joins TRBV5-6 and TRBJ2-6; perhaps TRBD1 as D (6 bases). Germline loops: CDR1 SGHDT, CDR2 YYEEEE. The CDR3 runs 16 residues. Between the trimmed V and J ends, which lost 6 bases and 0 bases, there was a span of 13 bases. The CDR3 DNA is TGTGCCAGCAACGTCCAGGGGTACTCTGGGGCCAACGTCCTGACTTTC. Translated: CASNVQGYSGANVLTF.

By sample share, this clone is medium-sized. V gene TRBV2 combines with J gene TRBJ2-3, with 9 bases identical to TRBD2. The V gene's germline CDR1 is SNHLY and CDR2 FYNNEI. Losses at the gene ends were 6 bases for V and 4 bases for J; bases not matched to a gene: 11. The CDR3 length is 16 residues. Written as DNA, the CDR3 is TGTGCCAGCAGGATACCTAGCGGGGTCCCCGCAGATACGCAGTATTTT. It translates to CASRIPSGVPADTQYF.

The V and J genes are TRBV5-4 and TRBJ2-1; the match to TRBD2 covers 8 bases. Trimming removed 0 bases from V and 4 bases from J; junction bases left unmatched: 6. The CDR3 length is 16 residues. The germline CDR1 and CDR2 sequences are SGHNT and YYREEE (reference sequence). This chain's CDR3 is CASSLEPGGAYNEQFF. The CDR3 region has the DNA TGTGCCAGCAGCTTGGAACCCGGGGGGGCGTACAATGAGCAGTTCTTC.

The rearrangement uses TRBV9 and TRBJ1-3; D is uncertain. Trimming removed 0 bases at V and 1 base at J, with 5 bases between. The CDR3 has 14 amino acids. CDR1 and CDR2 (germline): SGDLS, YYNGEE. The chain's CDR3 is CASSVEGSGNTIYF. The CDR3 DNA follows: TGTGCCAGCAGCGTAGAAGGGTCTGGAAACACCATATATTTT.

The CDR3 sequence: CASSELLELNIQYF. The CDR3, as DNA: TGTGCCAGCAGTGAACTCCTAGAACTGAACATTCAGTACTTC. V is TRBV6-1 and J is TRBJ2-4; D remains ambiguous. Germline CDR1 reads MNHNS; CDR2 reads SASEGT. The V end was cut by 2 bases, the J end by 7 bases, with 12 bases between. This CDR3 is 14 amino acids long.

This rearrangement joins TRBV5-4 to TRBJ2-3; D is unclear. The CDR3 has 13 amino acids. Germline loops: CDR1 SGHNT, CDR2 YYREEE (reference sequence). V dropped 4 bases and J dropped 2 bases, with 8 bases sitting between them. The CDR3 sequence is CASSGFPTDTQYF. CDR3 DNA sequence: TGTGCCAGCAGCGGGTTCCCCACAGATACGCAGTATTTT.

This chain links TRBV7-2 with TRBJ1-3; tentatively, D is TRBD1 (6 bases). The germline V gene encodes CDR1 SGHTA and CDR2 FQGNSA. The CDR3 consists of 14 residues. V gave up 5 bases and J gave up 5 bases, with 13 bases separating them. The CDR3 reads CASSPSGGRNTIYF. CDR3 nucleotide sequence: TGTGCCAGCAGCCCCTCCGGGGGGCGAAACACCATATATTTT.

CDR3 sequence reads: CASSPPGGKETQYF. For the CDR3, the DNA is TGTGCCAGCAGCCCCCCGGGGGGTAAAGAGACCCAGTACTTC. The chain combines TRBV11-1 with TRBJ2-5, with 7 bases that match TRBD2. CDR1 is SGHAT, CDR2 FQDESV, per germline (reference sequence). Germline trimming cut 5 bases from V and 3 bases from J; bases unmatched to any gene: 6. This CDR3 is built from 14 residues.

This clone was observed a handful of times. The chain carries TRBV27 and TRBJ2-7, with TRBD2 as a possible D gene (6 bases). This CDR3 has 12 residues. Germline V lookup: CDR1 MNHEY, CDR2 SMNVEV (reference sequence). Deletions cut 5 bases from V and 6 bases from J, with 11 bases between. CDR3 DNA: TGTGCCAGCAGTAGGTTGGGGGGCGAGCAGTACTTC. Residues: CASSRLGGEQYF.

This clone was seen a single time. The chain is built from TRBV19 and TRBJ1-3; D gene unclear. The CDR3 is 15 amino acids. The ends were cut back, 3 bases at V and 2 bases at J, with 11 bases in the middle. The germline V gene encodes CDR1 LNHDA and CDR2 SQIVND (reference sequence). The CDR3 loop reads CASSIAGSPGNTIYF. CDR3 nucleotide sequence: TGTGCCAGTAGTATCGCCGGGTCTCCTGGAAACACCATATATTTT.

The rearrangement uses TRBV6-6 and TRBJ1-2; no definite D call. The ends were cut back, 6 bases at V and 5 bases at J, with 7 bases in the middle. From germline, CDR1 is MNHNY and CDR2 SVGAGI (reference sequence). CDR3 size: 11 residues. DNA of the CDR3: TGTGCCAGCAGCTCCAATTATGGCTACACCTTC. Its protein is CASSSNYGYTF.

The CDR3 DNA sequence: TGTGCCAGCAGTGCTACAGGGGATAATTCACCCCTCCACTTT. Protein sequence: CASSATGDNSPLHF. V is TRBV6-5 and J is TRBJ1-6; 7 bases align to TRBD1. The germline V gene encodes CDR1 MNHEY and CDR2 SVGAGI. With 5 bases clipped from V and 5 bases from J, the junction kept 3 bases outside the gene matches. CDR3 length equals 14 residues.

On this clone itself: Other DNA sequences in this specimen translate into the identical CDR3. The V and J genes are TRBV6-4 and TRBJ2-1; 11 positions agree with TRBD2. CDR3 size: 15 residues. Trimming cost V 0 bases and J 7 bases; bases outside gene matches: 2. Germline V gene lookup returns CDR1 MRHNA and CDR2 SNTAGT. The CDR3 here is CASSDSSGGANEQFF. CDR3 in DNA: TGTGCCAGCAGTGACTCTAGCGGGGGGGCAAATGAGCAGTTCTTC.

This clone was found once. The V and J genes are TRBV18 and TRBJ1-2, with D unclear. The CDR3 is 12 amino acids. The V end was cut by 6 bases, the J end by 1 base, with 6 bases between. Germline CDR1 and CDR2: KGHSH and LQKENI. CDR3 in DNA: TGTGCCAGCTCGACGGATAACTATGGCTACACCTTC. Its translation is CASSTDNYGYTF.

This chain connects TRBV5-6 to TRBJ1-5, with D possibly TRBD1 on 5 matching bases. V dropped 0 bases and J dropped 1 base, with 11 bases sitting between them. Germline CDR1 and CDR2: SGHDT and YYEEEE. The CDR3 loop spans 16 amino acids. CDR3 sequence (DNA): TGTGCCAGCAGCTTGGCGGGAGGGGCAAGCAATCAGCCCCAGCATTTT. Protein sequence: CASSLAGGASNQPQHF.

This chain links TRBV6-5 with TRBJ2-2, with D possibly matching TRBD2 (6 bases). Germline V gene data show CDR1 as MNHEY and CDR2 as SVGAGI. V was clipped by 2 bases and J by 7 bases, with 8 bases between them. The CDR3 has 13 amino acids. CDR3 sequence (DNA): TGTGCCAGCAGTTACGGAGGGATCGGGGAGCTGTTTTTT. Translating gives CASSYGGIGELFF.

The V call is TRBV5-4, the J call TRBJ1-4, with 7 bases fitting TRBD1. V shed 4 bases, J shed 4 bases, and the junction held 7 bases outside the gene matches. The CDR3 has 15 residues. Germline V gene sequence: CDR1 SGHNT, CDR2 YYREEE (reference sequence). As DNA, the CDR3 is TGTGCCAGCAGCCGACGGGACAGTTATAATGAAAAACTGTTTTTT. Amino acid sequence: CASSRRDSYNEKLFF. The full variable domain, rest sourced from reference TRBV5-4 and TRBJ1-4, is ETGVTQSPTHLIKTRGQQVTLRCSSQSGHNTVSWYQQALGQGPQFIFQYYREEENGRGNFPPRFSGLQFPNYSSELNVNALELDDSALYLCASSRRDSYNEKLFFGSGTQLSVL.

This clone was detected once. The rearrangement joins TRBV10-1 to TRBJ2-1, with D uncertain. Trimming stripped 3 bases from V and 6 bases from J, with 12 bases between. The CDR3 has 14 residues. CDR1 WNHNN and CDR2 SYGVQD come from the germline V gene (reference sequence). The CDR3 DNA reads as TGCGCCAGCAGTGAACGACCTTTGAGCAATGAGCAGTTCTTC. Protein product: CASSERPLSNEQFF.

This chain connects TRBV19 to TRBJ2-1, with 8 bases fitting TRBD1. Germline CDR1 and CDR2: LNHDA and SQIVND (reference sequence). V lost 6 bases, J lost 8 bases, and 15 bases stayed unmatched. CDR3 length equals 16 residues. The CDR3 sequence is CASRGTGTGPFDEQFF. Written as DNA, the CDR3 is TGTGCCAGTAGGGGGACCGGGACAGGCCCATTCGATGAGCAGTTCTTC. The variable domain in full, with the rest retrieved from reference TRBV19 and TRBJ2-1, is DGGITQSPKYLFRKEGQNVTLSCEQNLNHDAMYWYRQDPGQGLRLIYYSQIVNDFQKGDIAEGYSVSREKKESFPLTVTSAQKNPTAFYLCASRGTGTGPFDEQFFGPGTRLTVL.

The gene calls are TRBV5-4 and TRBJ2-1; TRBD1 aligns across 7 bases. Germline-derived CDR1 and CDR2 are SGHNT and YYREEE (reference sequence). Trimming cost V 0 bases and J 5 bases; bases outside gene matches: 8. The CDR3 is 16 amino acids. The CDR3 DNA sequence: TGTGCCAGCAGCTTGGGCCGGGACAGACAAAACAATGAGCAGTTCTTC. Its translation: CASSLGRDRQNNEQFF.

The chain carries TRBV19 and TRBJ1-6; TRBD1 matches at 10 bases. This CDR3 contains 14 residues. The V and J ends lost 6 bases and 10 bases, in that order; junction bases with no gene match: 6. Looked up from germline, CDR1 is LNHDA and CDR2 is SQIVND (reference sequence). The CDR3 bases are TGTGCCAGTAGATACAGGACAGGGGGGTCACCCCTCCACTTT. As protein: CASRYRTGGSPLHF.

This clone has just a few counts. This chain joins TRBV6-4 and TRBJ2-1; D perhaps matches TRBD2 (5 bases). Deletions cut 4 bases from V and 0 bases from J, with 10 bases between. The CDR3 covers 15 residues. CDR1 and CDR2 from the germline V gene are MRHNA and SNTAGT. CDR3 residues: CASSAAGGSYNEQFF. CDR3 bases: TGTGCCAGCAGTGCGGCGGGCGGCTCCTACAATGAGCAGTTCTTC.